Each of the 13 T cell receptor beta chains below was sequenced from the same sample in a study of cytomegalovirus exposure and HLA in healthy donors. The PCR made use of 60 Vbeta and 13 Jbeta primers. This table comes from immunoSEQ multiplex PCR, and its TCRdb copy is limited to in-frame clones, with some not included. The table records 75,000 to 95,000 clones, just under 85% of them present only once. What was sequenced was PBMCs. Receptors were obtained from a young woman in good health and CMV-seropositive.

This chain connects TRBV18 to TRBJ2-7; no reliable D call. Germline values: CDR1 KGHSH, CDR2 LQKENI. V lost 2 bases, J lost 3 bases, and 5 bases lay in between. This CDR3 region has 12 residues. In DNA, the CDR3 is TGTGCCAGCTCACCAGGCAGCTACGAGCAGTACTTC. Protein sequence: CASSPGSYEQYF.

This clone appeared once. V usage is TRBV29-1 and J usage is TRBJ2-7; TRBD1 aligns across 7 bases. CDR3 length: 12 residues. CDR1 and CDR2 from the germline V gene are SQVTM and ANQGSEA. Trimming removed 7 bases from V and 2 bases from J; junction bases left unmatched: 5. The CDR3 bases are TGCAGCGCCCGACAGGGCCCCTACGAGCAGTACTTC. Translation gives CSARQGPYEQYF.

DNA of the CDR3: TGCGCCAGCAGCCTCGGGGGGACGGGAGAGACCCAGTACTTC. Its protein product is CASSLGGTGETQYF. The V and J genes are TRBV10-1 and TRBJ2-5; TRBD2 aligns across 7 bases. Trimming cost V 6 bases and J 4 bases; bases outside gene matches: 8. The CDR3 covers 14 residues. Germline lookup yields CDR1 WNHNN and CDR2 SYGVQD (reference sequence).

The chain couples TRBV5-1 to TRBJ1-2; D possibly corresponds to TRBD1 (6 bases). The CDR3 has 15 amino acids. V was clipped by 0 bases and J by 6 bases, with 15 bases between them. Germline-derived CDR1 and CDR2 are SGHRS and YFSETQ. Written as DNA, the CDR3 is TGCGCCAGCAGCTTGGGAGACAGGTATAAGGATGGCTACACCTTC. Amino acids: CASSLGDRYKDGYTF.

The chain couples TRBV5-6 to TRBJ2-7; TRBD1 matches 9 bases. With V trimmed by 4 bases and J by 6 bases, 8 bases remained unmatched. Germline-derived CDR1 and CDR2 are SGHDT and YYEEEE. The CDR3 length is 14 residues. In DNA, the CDR3 is TGTGCCAGCAGCGCTGGGACAGGGATCTCCGAGCAGTACTTC. Translating it yields CASSAGTGISEQYF.

The J gene is TRBJ2-6, the V gene TRBV4-1; 8 nucleotides align to TRBD2. CDR1 is MGHRA, CDR2 YSYEKL, per germline. This CDR3 comprises 19 residues. The V gene end was trimmed by 3 bases and the J gene end by 0 bases; junction bases not matched to a gene: 10. The chain's CDR3 is CASSQRGGLTISGANVLTF. As DNA, the CDR3 is TGCGCCAGCAGCCAGCGCGGGGGGCTAACCATCTCTGGGGCCAACGTCCTGACTTTC.

A few counts support this clone. The chain is built from TRBV7-9 and TRBJ1-4, with 11 positions matching TRBD1. After removal of 5 bases from V and 7 bases from J, the junction contained 6 bases not matched to a gene. The CDR3 extends over 15 amino acids. CDR1 and CDR2 (germline): SEHNR, FQNEAQ (reference sequence). The CDR3 nucleotides read TGTGCCAGCAGCAGAACCGGGACAGGGGGTGAAAAACTGTTTTTT. Translation gives CASSRTGTGGEKLFF.

The chain combines TRBV4-1 with TRBJ1-5; D gene ambiguous. The ends were cut back, 0 bases at V and 2 bases at J, with 14 bases in the middle. Germline V gene sequence: CDR1 MGHRA, CDR2 YSYEKL. This CDR3 is built from 17 residues. This CDR3 is CASSQELRRVGNQPQHF. The DNA of the CDR3 is TGCGCCAGCAGCCAAGAATTGAGGAGGGTCGGCAATCAGCCCCAGCATTTT.

This sequence joins TRBV30 and TRBJ1-5, with 7 bases matching TRBD1. Germline lookup yields CDR1 GTSNPN and CDR2 SVGIG (reference sequence). Unmatched junction bases numbered 3, after V lost 2 bases and J lost 5 bases. The CDR3 contains 13 residues. As DNA, the CDR3 is TGTGCCTGGAGTAGGGACAGCGATCAGCCCCAGCATTTT. This translates into CAWSRDSDQPQHF. Looking up the rest from reference TRBV30 and TRBJ1-5 gives the full variable domain: SQTIHQWPATLVQPVGSPLSLECTVEGTSNPNLYWYRQAAGRGLQLLFYSVGIGQISSEVPQNLSASRPQDRQFILSSKKLLLSDSGFYLCAWSRDSDQPQHFGDGTRLSIL.

V and J are TRBV10-2 and TRBJ1-3; D unresolved. The CDR3 loop spans 13 amino acids. Deletions cut 6 bases from V and 9 bases from J, with 15 bases between. Germline V lookup: CDR1 WSHSY, CDR2 SAAADI. The CDR3 nucleotides read TGCGCCAGCAGCCCACGGGATTTCGGCACCATATATTTT. Protein: CASSPRDFGTIYF.

The chain links TRBV5-1 to TRBJ1-6; D unclear. V lost 7 bases to trimming and J lost 7 bases, with 15 bases between them. The CDR3 extends over 14 amino acids. The V gene's germline CDR1 is SGHRS and CDR2 YFSETQ. The CDR3, as DNA: TGCGCCAGCCACACAGAAGGATTGAATTCACCCCTCCACTTT. It codes for CASHTEGLNSPLHF.

This chain uses TRBV7-6 with TRBJ2-2; unclear D gene. The germline V gene encodes CDR1 SGHVS and CDR2 FNYEAQ. V lost 4 bases, J lost 0 bases, and 9 bases lay in between. This CDR3 is 15 amino acids long. CDR3: CASSYGFPNTGELFF. CDR3 coding DNA: TGTGCCAGCAGCTACGGGTTCCCGAACACCGGGGAGCTGTTTTTT.

The genes are TRBV28 and TRBJ2-7; D unresolved. CDR3 length equals 12 residues. Trimming cost V 4 bases and J 3 bases, with 7 bases left between them. Germline V gene data show CDR1 as MDHEN and CDR2 as SYDVKM. CDR3 coding DNA: TGTGCCAGCAGTTCGGTGGTCTACGAGCAGTACTTC. Amino acids: CASSSVVYEQYF.